This is a list of T cell receptor beta chains from one sample in a study of CD8+ T cells in alopecia areata. Only in-frame clones appear in the TCRdb table, and some are missing; sequencing was by immunoSEQ multiplex PCR. The sample lists 150,000 to 160,000 clones, less than 65% seen once, with just under 20% in the top ten. The specimen was CD8+ T cells sorted from blood, collected at week 0. These receptors all come from a human donor with alopecia areata. Both conserved end residues are part of each CDR3. Fields, in order: D gene, clone size, J gene, V gene, CDR3 protein, CDR3 DNA. A D gene is named only where the DNA matches it firmly. Size tells how often a clone was seen (once, few, many) or the class of an expanded clone, and some rows leave it out.

d_call: TRBD2; clone_size: few; j_call: TRBJ2-1; v_call: TRBV2; cdr3_aa: CASSDSTSGGNEQFF; cdr3_nt: TGTGCCAGCAGTGACTCGACTAGCGGGGGCAATGAGCAGTTCTTC
d_call: TRBD1; clone_size: few; j_call: TRBJ2-7; v_call: TRBV25-1; cdr3_aa: CASSDAGGYEQYF; cdr3_nt: TGTGCCAGCAGTGATGCAGGGGGCTACGAGCAGTACTTC
d_call: NA; clone_size: NA; j_call: TRBJ2-5; v_call: TRBV2; cdr3_aa: CASRWGRRETQYF; cdr3_nt: TGTGCCAGCCGGTGGGGCAGGCGCGAGACCCAGTACTTC
d_call: NA; clone_size: NA; j_call: TRBJ2-3; v_call: TRBV15; cdr3_aa: CATSNRATDTQYF; cdr3_nt: TGTGCCACCAGCAACAGGGCGACAGATACGCAGTATTTT
d_call: TRBD1; clone_size: NA; j_call: TRBJ2-7; v_call: TRBV29-1; cdr3_aa: CSVWTGDNEQYF; cdr3_nt: TGCAGCGTTTGGACAGGGGATAACGAGCAGTACTTC
d_call: NA; clone_size: few; j_call: TRBJ1-2; v_call: TRBV29-1; cdr3_aa: CSVGGQGGGIYGYTF; cdr3_nt: TGCAGCGTTGGCGGACAAGGTGGGGGCATCTATGGCTACACCTTC
d_call: NA; clone_size: NA; j_call: TRBJ2-4; v_call: TRBV29-1; cdr3_aa: CSVVEGIANIQYF; cdr3_nt: TGCAGCGTTGTAGAAGGGATAGCTAACATTCAGTACTTC
d_call: NA; clone_size: NA; j_call: TRBJ1-4; v_call: TRBV25-1; cdr3_aa: CASSESGNEKLFF; cdr3_nt: TGTGCCAGCAGTGAATCCGGGAATGAAAAACTGTTTTTT
d_call: TRBD1; clone_size: NA; j_call: TRBJ1-5; v_call: TRBV30; cdr3_aa: CAWQGAGGQPQHF; cdr3_nt: TGTGCCTGGCAGGGGGCCGGGGGTCAGCCCCAGCATTTT
d_call: TRBD1; clone_size: few; j_call: TRBJ1-2; v_call: TRBV29-1; cdr3_aa: CSVEAGTGDRNLKNYGYTF; cdr3_nt: TGCAGCGTTGAAGCCGGGACAGGGGATCGAAATTTAAAAAACTATGGCTACACCTTC
d_call: NA; clone_size: few; j_call: TRBJ1-1; v_call: TRBV4-1; cdr3_aa: CASSRQEMNTEAFF; cdr3_nt: TGCGCCAGCAGCCGACAGGAGATGAACACTGAAGCTTTCTTT
d_call: NA; clone_size: NA; j_call: TRBJ2-5; v_call: TRBV4-1; cdr3_aa: CASSQDSGNQETQYF; cdr3_nt: TGCGCCAGCAGCCAAGATTCGGGAAACCAAGAGACCCAGTACTTC
d_call: NA; clone_size: NA; j_call: TRBJ2-7; v_call: TRBV7-2; cdr3_aa: CASSSGTSSYEQYF; cdr3_nt: TGTGCCAGCAGCTCTGGCACCTCGTCCTACGAGCAGTACTTC
d_call: NA; clone_size: NA; j_call: TRBJ2-2; v_call: TRBV30; cdr3_aa: CAWSDTVNTGELFF; cdr3_nt: TGTGCCTGGAGTGACACAGTCAACACCGGGGAGCTGTTTTTT
d_call: TRBD1; clone_size: NA; j_call: TRBJ2-7; v_call: TRBV27; cdr3_aa: CASSLGTGLYEQYF; cdr3_nt: TGTGCCAGCAGTCTCGGGACAGGGCTCTACGAGCAGTACTTC
d_call: NA; clone_size: once; j_call: TRBJ2-5; v_call: TRBV14; cdr3_aa: CASSQDLTGELQETQYF; cdr3_nt: TGTGCCAGCAGCCAAGATTTGACAGGAGAGTTACAAGAGACCCAGTACTTC
d_call: TRBD2; clone_size: few; j_call: TRBJ2-1; v_call: TRBV13; cdr3_aa: CASSSLLAGGHNEQFF; cdr3_nt: TGTGCCAGCAGCTCCCTACTAGCGGGGGGCCACAATGAGCAGTTCTTC
d_call: NA; clone_size: NA; j_call: TRBJ2-2; v_call: TRBV9; cdr3_aa: CASSSNTGELFF; cdr3_nt: TGTGCCAGCAGCTCGAACACCGGGGAGCTGTTTTTT
d_call: NA; clone_size: few; j_call: TRBJ1-2; v_call: TRBV4-3; cdr3_aa: CASRNRSSKGYTF; cdr3_nt: TGCGCCAGCCGGAACAGGAGCTCGAAAGGCTACACCTTC
d_call: TRBD1; clone_size: NA; j_call: TRBJ2-7; v_call: TRBV5-1; cdr3_aa: CASSPGQGIAYEQYF; cdr3_nt: TGCGCCAGCAGCCCGGGACAGGGGATCGCCTACGAGCAGTACTTC
d_call: NA; clone_size: NA; j_call: TRBJ2-4; v_call: TRBV27; cdr3_aa: CASSLSVGKNIQYF; cdr3_nt: TGTGCCAGCAGTTTATCCGTGGGAAAAAACATTCAGTACTTC
d_call: TRBD1; clone_size: NA; j_call: TRBJ1-2; v_call: TRBV2; cdr3_aa: CASRPKQGTYGYTF; cdr3_nt: TGTGCCAGCAGACCGAAACAGGGGACCTATGGCTACACCTTC
d_call: NA; clone_size: few; j_call: TRBJ2-6; v_call: TRBV21-1; cdr3_aa: CASSSRTGGAPGANVLTF; cdr3_nt: TGTGCCAGCAGCTCAAGGACAGGGGGCGCCCCTGGGGCCAACGTCCTGACTTTC
d_call: NA; clone_size: NA; j_call: TRBJ2-7; v_call: TRBV4-3; cdr3_aa: CASSQDVPISYEQYF; cdr3_nt: TGCGCCAGCAGCCAGGACGTTCCCATCTCCTACGAGCAGTACTTC
d_call: NA; clone_size: NA; j_call: TRBJ2-3; v_call: TRBV4-1; cdr3_aa: CASSQDNPTADTQYF; cdr3_nt: TGCGCCAGCAGCCAAGATAATCCGACCGCCGATACGCAGTATTTT
d_call: TRBD2; clone_size: NA; j_call: TRBJ2-3; v_call: TRBV7-9; cdr3_aa: CASSFSGERGTQYF; cdr3_nt: TGTGCCAGCAGCTTTAGCGGGGAGAGGGGCACGCAGTATTTT
d_call: NA; clone_size: NA; j_call: TRBJ1-1; v_call: TRBV11-3; cdr3_aa: CASSFTRGTEAFF; cdr3_nt: TGTGCCAGCAGCTTCACTAGGGGGACTGAAGCTTTCTTT
d_call: NA; clone_size: NA; j_call: TRBJ1-1; v_call: TRBV11-2; cdr3_aa: CASSFSDTEAFF; cdr3_nt: TGTGCCAGCAGCTTTTCAGACACTGAAGCTTTCTTT